This passage covers 15 T cell receptor beta chains from one sample sequenced in a study of T cell changes during pregnancy in multiple sclerosis. The method was immunoSEQ multiplex PCR; TCRdb's version includes in-frame clones alone and lacks a portion of them. The repertoire consists of 30,000 to 50,000 clones, with roughly 94% occurring once and the leading ten covering approximately 0.79%. The material sequenced was CD4+ T cells from peripheral blood mononuclear cells, taken in the third trimester of pregnancy. These receptors were collected from a female donor with multiple sclerosis, enrolled in a pregnancy study.

The V call is TRBV30, the J call TRBJ2-3, with TRBD2 matching over 10 bases. Germline-derived CDR1 and CDR2 are GTSNPN and SVGIG (reference sequence). This CDR3 spans 14 amino acids. Trimming cost V 6 bases and J 4 bases; bases outside gene matches: 7. CDR3 region: CACDSGRIADTQYF. CDR3 DNA sequence: TGTGCCTGTGATAGCGGGAGGATCGCAGATACGCAGTATTTT.

The CDR3 loop is CASSLGERPYGYTF. CDR3 sequence (DNA): TGTGCCAGCAGCTTAGGGGAGAGACCCTATGGCTACACCTTC. The V and J genes are TRBV7-9 and TRBJ1-2; D call uncertain. Germline CDR1 is SEHNR and CDR2 is FQNEAQ (reference sequence). The length of the CDR3 is 14 residues. V was clipped by 1 base and J by 4 bases, with 10 bases between them. Full variable domain (rest looked up from reference TRBV7-9 and TRBJ1-2): DTGVSQNPRHKITKRGQNVTFRCDPISEHNRLYWYRQTLGQGPEFLTYFQNEAQLEKSRLLSDRFSAERPKGSFSTLEIQRTEQGDSAMYLCASSLGERPYGYTFGSGTRLTVV.

This chain joins TRBV7-9 and TRBJ1-2; D is perhaps TRBD1 (5 bases). The V end was cut by 1 base, the J end by 7 bases, with 13 bases between. Per germline, CDR1 SEHNR and CDR2 FQNEAQ (reference sequence). The CDR3 consists of 14 residues. This chain's CDR3 is CASSLGAGRGGYTF. In nucleotides, the CDR3 is TGTGCCAGCAGCTTAGGCGCAGGGCGAGGTGGCTACACCTTC.

CDR3 DNA: TGTGCCTGGAGATCGGGTGGGGCCAACGTCCTGACTTTC. This translates into CAWRSGGANVLTF. The V and J genes are TRBV30 and TRBJ2-6; D gene uncertain. The CDR3 has 13 amino acids. V gave up 3 bases and J gave up 3 bases, with 6 bases separating them. Germline CDR1 is GTSNPN and CDR2 is SVGIG (reference sequence).

The chain is built from TRBV30 and TRBJ2-1, with 9 nucleotides matching TRBD2. V lost 4 bases, J lost 3 bases, and 1 base stayed unmatched. Germline CDR1 GTSNPN, CDR2 SVGIG (reference sequence). This CDR3 contains 13 residues. The CDR3 region is CAWTSGIYNEQFF. In DNA, the CDR3 is TGTGCCTGGACTAGCGGGATCTACAATGAGCAGTTCTTC.

This chain links TRBV6-6 with TRBJ1-1, with D hard to call. Trimming removed 2 bases at V and 0 bases at J, with 13 bases between. Germline assignment: CDR1 MNHNY and CDR2 SVGAGI (reference sequence). The CDR3 length is 16 residues. The CDR3: CASSYPEEGVNTEAFF. The CDR3 coding sequence is TGTGCCAGCAGTTACCCCGAGGAGGGAGTGAACACTGAAGCTTTCTTT.

The chain has TRBV30 and TRBJ1-2; TRBD1 might be the D (6 bases). The germline gives CDR1 GTSNPN, CDR2 SVGIG (reference sequence). The CDR3 contains 14 residues. Trimming removed 0 bases at V and 2 bases at J, with 10 bases between. CDR3: CAWSVRQGNYGYTF. CDR3 coding DNA: TGTGCCTGGAGTGTACGGCAGGGGAACTATGGCTACACCTTC.

As DNA, the CDR3 is TGTGCCAGTAGTCCCAGCGGGAGGGCTAACACCGGGGAGCTGTTTTTT. Translation gives CASSPSGRANTGELFF. The J gene is TRBJ2-2, the V gene TRBV19; TRBD2 agrees at 10 bases. Germline CDR1 LNHDA, CDR2 SQIVND (reference sequence). This CDR3 comprises 16 residues. The V gene end was trimmed by 5 bases and the J gene end by 2 bases; junction bases not matched to a gene: 5.

Only one count was recorded for this clone. The chain is built from TRBV28 and TRBJ2-5; TRBD2 matches at 8 bases. V shed 1 base, J shed 4 bases, and the junction held 8 bases outside the gene matches. There are 16 residues in the CDR3. The germline V gene encodes CDR1 MDHEN and CDR2 SYDVKM. CDR3 region: CASSLFEAGVPETQYF. The CDR3 nucleotides are TGTGCCAGCAGTTTATTTGAAGCGGGAGTCCCAGAGACCCAGTACTTC.

This rearrangement joins TRBV28 to TRBJ2-1; 8 bases line up with TRBD2. The CDR3 loop spans 17 amino acids. V shed 5 bases and J 1 base; nucleotides not matched to a gene: 10. CDR1 and CDR2 (germline): MDHEN, SYDVKM. CDR3 DNA sequence: TGTGCCAGCAGTCCCCCGGACTTAGCGGGATCCTACAATGAGCAGTTCTTC. It is translated as CASSPPDLAGSYNEQFF.

The gene calls are TRBV11-2 and TRBJ2-7; D unclear. The CDR3 contains 11 residues. The germline V and J ends were trimmed by 5 bases and 3 bases, with 5 bases remaining between them. Germline V CDR1 and CDR2: SGHAT, FQNNGV. CDR3 DNA: TGTGCCAGCAGCCCCGGCTACGAGCAGTACTTC. It specifies CASSPGYEQYF. Drawing the rest from reference TRBV11-2 and TRBJ2-7, the complete variable domain is EAGVAQSPRYKIIEKRQSVAFWCNPISGHATLYWYQQILGQGPKLLIQFQNNGVVDDSQLPKDRFSAERLKGVDSTLKIQPAKLEDSAVYLCASSPGYEQYFGPGTRLTVT.

This clone was picked up a small number of times. The chain couples TRBV2 to TRBJ1-1; D call uncertain. The V gene's germline CDR1 is SNHLY and CDR2 FYNNEI. There are 14 residues in the CDR3. Trimming took off 7 bases at V and 3 bases at J, with 15 bases between the two ends. CDR3: CASTPTGTYTEAFF. The DNA for the CDR3 is TGTGCCAGCACTCCGACGGGAACTTACACTGAAGCTTTCTTT.

J is TRBJ2-7 and V is TRBV30; D might be TRBD2 (6 bases). CDR3 length: 13 amino acids. In germline, CDR1 is GTSNPN, CDR2 SVGIG (reference sequence). V was shortened by 3 bases and J by 3 bases, with 12 bases between the two germline ends. The CDR3 protein is CAWSAGTDYEQYF. The CDR3 nucleotides read TGTGCCTGGAGCGCCGGGACTGACTACGAGCAGTACTTC.

The V call is TRBV29-1, the J call TRBJ2-7; 11 bases fit TRBD1. Per germline, CDR1 SQVTM and CDR2 ANQGSEA. The J segment lost 6 bases and the V segment lost 6 bases, leaving 7 bases of the junction unmatched. CDR3 size: 13 residues. The CDR3 nucleotides are TGCAGCGTGCGGTGGACAGGGGGCGGCGAGCAGTACTTC. As protein: CSVRWTGGGEQYF.

This rearrangement joins TRBV27 to TRBJ1-4; TRBD1 matches 7 bases. The germline V gene has CDR1 MNHEY and CDR2 SMNVEV (reference sequence). This CDR3 region has 18 residues. Trimming at V came to 2 bases and at J to 6 bases, leaving 15 bases not matched to a gene. CDR3 nucleotides: TGTGCCAGCAGTTTACTCAGGGGGGTAGGATTGAACGATGAAAAACTGTTTTTT. It encodes CASSLLRGVGLNDEKLFF.